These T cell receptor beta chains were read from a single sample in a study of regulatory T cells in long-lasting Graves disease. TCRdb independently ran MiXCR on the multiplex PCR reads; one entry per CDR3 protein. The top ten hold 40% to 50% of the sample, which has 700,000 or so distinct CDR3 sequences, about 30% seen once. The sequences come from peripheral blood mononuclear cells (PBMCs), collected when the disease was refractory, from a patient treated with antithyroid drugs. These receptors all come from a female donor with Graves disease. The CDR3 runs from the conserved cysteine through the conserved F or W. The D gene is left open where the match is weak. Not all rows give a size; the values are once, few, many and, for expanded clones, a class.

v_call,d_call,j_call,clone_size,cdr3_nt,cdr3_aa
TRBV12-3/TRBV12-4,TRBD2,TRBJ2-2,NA,TGTGCCAGCAGTAAACGACTAGCGGGCACCGGGGAGCTGTTTTTT,CASSKRLAGTGELFF
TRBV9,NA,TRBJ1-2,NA,TGTGCCAGCAGCGTAGAGGGCAGTCCAAACTATGGCTACACCTTC,CASSVEGSPNYGYTF
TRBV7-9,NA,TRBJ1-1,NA,TGTGCCAGCAGCTCCACCAGACGCACTGAAGCTTTCTTT,CASSSTRRTEAFF
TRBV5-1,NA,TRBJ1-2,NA,TGCGCCAGCAGCTTGGCCGCGGGGCCTAACTATGGCTACACCTTC,CASSLAAGPNYGYTF
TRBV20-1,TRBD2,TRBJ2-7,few,TGCAGTGCTAACCGGGGGGCCTACGAGCAGTACTTC,CSANRGAYEQYF
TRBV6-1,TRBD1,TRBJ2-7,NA,TGTGCCAGCAGTATTAGCGGGACAGGGGACTACGAGCAGTACTTC,CASSISGTGDYEQYF
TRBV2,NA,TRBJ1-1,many,TGTGCCAGCAGTGTGTGGGTAGAGTCTGAAGCTTTCTTT,CASSVWVESEAFF
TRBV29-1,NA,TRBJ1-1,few,TGCAGCGTTGGAGATATGACTGAAGCTTTCTTT,CSVGDMTEAFF
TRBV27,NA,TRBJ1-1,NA,TGTGCCAGCAGTCCAGGACAGACTGAAGCTTTCTTT,CASSPGQTEAFF
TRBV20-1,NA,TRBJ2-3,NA,TGCAGTGCTTTAAGGACAGATACGCAGTATTTT,CSALRTDTQYF
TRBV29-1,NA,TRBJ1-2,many,TGCAGCGTTGAGTCGGGGGGCTGGGGCTATGGCTACACCTTC,CSVESGGWGYGYTF
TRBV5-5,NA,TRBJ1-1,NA,TGTGCCAGCAGCTTGGCTGGGGGGCGCAGCACTGAAGCTTTCTTT,CASSLAGGRSTEAFF
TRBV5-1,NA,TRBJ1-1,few,TGCGCCAGCAGCTTGCCGGACGGCCCAGAAGCTTTCTTT,CASSLPDGPEAFF
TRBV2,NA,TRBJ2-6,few,TGTGCCAGCAGTGGGGCAACCTTCTCTGGGGCCAACGTCCTGACTTTC,CASSGATFSGANVLTF
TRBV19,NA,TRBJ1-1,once,TGTGCCAGTAGTATAACCCCGAGCGAAGCTTTCTTT,CASSITPSEAFF
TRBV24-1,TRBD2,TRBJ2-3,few,TGTGCCACCAGTGACTATAGCGGGAGTTTTTGGTATTTT,CATSDYSGSFWYF
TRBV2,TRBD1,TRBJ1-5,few,TGTGCCAGCAGTGCCGGGACAGGGCATATAGGCAATCAGCCCCAGCATTTT,CASSAGTGHIGNQPQHF
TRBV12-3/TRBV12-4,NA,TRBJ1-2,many,TGTGCCAGCAGTTCCAGGGGCATCACTGAGGGCTACACCTTC,CASSSRGITEGYTF
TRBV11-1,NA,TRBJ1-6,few,TGTGCCAGCAGCTTAGCGACAGGCAGGAGGAATTCACCCCTCCACTTT,CASSLATGRRNSPLHF
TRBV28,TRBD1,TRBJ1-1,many,TGTGCCAGTAGACAGGGGCTAGCTTTCTTT,CASRQGLAFF
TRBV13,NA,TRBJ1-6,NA,TGTGCCAGCAGCTTAGGTTTGGCAGCTTATAATTCACCCCTCCACTTT,CASSLGLAAYNSPLHF
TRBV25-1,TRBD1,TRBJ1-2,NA,TGTGCCGGCAGTGAACATCGGCAGGGGGAAAACTATAGCTATGGCTACACCTTC,CAGSEHRQGENYSYGYTF
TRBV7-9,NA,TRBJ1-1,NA,TGTGCCAGCACCAGGGGCGCTGAAGCTTTCTTT,CASTRGAEAFF
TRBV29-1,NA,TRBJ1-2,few,TGCAGCGTTGAATCGGACGTTCCAGGTGACTATGGCTACACCTTC,CSVESDVPGDYGYTF
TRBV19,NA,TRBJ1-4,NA,TGTGCCACCTACGGGACACGAGGGGAAAAACTGTTTTTT,CATYGTRGEKLFF
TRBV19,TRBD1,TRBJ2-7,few,TGTGCCAGTAGCACCGGACAGGGGCCTCTGTACTTC,CASSTGQGPLYF
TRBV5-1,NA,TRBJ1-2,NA,TGCGCCAGCAGCTTGGTCACAGGCCCCGTTGGGGGCTATGGCTACACCTTC,CASSLVTGPVGGYGYTF
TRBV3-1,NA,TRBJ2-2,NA,TGTGCCAGCAGCCAAGAAAAGCTAGTGGCCCGGGAGCTGTTTTTT,CASSQEKLVARELFF
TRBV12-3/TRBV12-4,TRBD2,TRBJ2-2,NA,TGTGCCAGCAGCTACTCTAGCGGTTCGAACACCGGGGAGCTGTTTTTT,CASSYSSGSNTGELFF
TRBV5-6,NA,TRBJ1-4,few,TGTGCCAGCAGCTTGGTTTCATCAACTAATGAAAAACTGTTTTTT,CASSLVSSTNEKLFF
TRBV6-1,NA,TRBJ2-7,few,TGTGCCAGCAGCCAAGGGACTCCCGCCTCCTACGAGCAGTACTTC,CASSQGTPASYEQYF
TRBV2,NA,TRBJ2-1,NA,TGTGCCAAAGGAAACCGGGGGGAGCAGTTCTTC,CAKGNRGEQFF
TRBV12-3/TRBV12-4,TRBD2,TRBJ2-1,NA,TGTGCCAGCAGTTTATTCGGGAGGGCCCCCTACAATGAGCAGTTCTTC,CASSLFGRAPYNEQFF
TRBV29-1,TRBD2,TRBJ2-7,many,TGCAGCGTCGAAGTCAGCGGGACCGGGTATCGGTACTTC,CSVEVSGTGYRYF
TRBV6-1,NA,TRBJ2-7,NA,TGTGCCAGCAGTCACAGGGTTATACGTACGACGAGTTACTTC,CASSHRVIRTTSYF
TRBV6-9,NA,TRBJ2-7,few,TGTGCCAGCAGTTACACACCGGGACTTGGCTACGAGCAGTACTTC,CASSYTPGLGYEQYF
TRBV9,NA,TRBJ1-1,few,TGTGCCAGCAGCACACTCGGACAGTCTGAAGCTTTCTTT,CASSTLGQSEAFF
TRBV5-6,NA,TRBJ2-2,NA,TGTGCCAGCAGCCCCTGGATAACCGGGGAGCTGTTTTTT,CASSPWITGELFF
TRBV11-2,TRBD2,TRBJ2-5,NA,TGTGCCAGCAGCTCAATAGCGGGGGACCAAGAGACCCAGTACTTC,CASSSIAGDQETQYF
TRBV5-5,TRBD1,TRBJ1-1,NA,TGTGCCAGCAGCTCGGGACAGTCCGGGGCTGAAGCTTTCTTT,CASSSGQSGAEAFF
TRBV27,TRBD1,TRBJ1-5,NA,TGTGCCAGCAGTCCGGGACAGGGGGTAAATCAGCCCCAGCATTTT,CASSPGQGVNQPQHF
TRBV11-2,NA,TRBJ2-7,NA,TGTGCCAGCAGCTTAGGCGCGGGACAGAAAACCTACGAGCAGTACTTC,CASSLGAGQKTYEQYF
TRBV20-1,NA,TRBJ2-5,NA,TGCAGTGCTAGACAGTCCGGTGGCGAGACCCAGTACTTC,CSARQSGGETQYF
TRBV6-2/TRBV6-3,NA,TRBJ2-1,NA,TGTGCCAGCAGGGAATCCTACAATGAGCAGTTCTTC,CASRESYNEQFF
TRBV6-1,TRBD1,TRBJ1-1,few,TGTGCCAGCAGTGAAGTAACAGGGGTTGCGGTCACTGAAGCTTTCTTT,CASSEVTGVAVTEAFF
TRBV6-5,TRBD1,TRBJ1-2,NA,TGTGCCAGCAGTTATCCGGGACAGGGCCGTGAAAGTAATGGCTACACCTTC,CASSYPGQGRESNGYTF
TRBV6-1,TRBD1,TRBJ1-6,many,TGTGCCAGCACTCTCGGGACAGAAAATTCACCCCTCCACTTT,CASTLGTENSPLHF
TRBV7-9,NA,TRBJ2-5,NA,TGTGCCAGCAGCTTACTCAGGGCAGAGGAGACCCAGTACTTC,CASSLLRAEETQYF
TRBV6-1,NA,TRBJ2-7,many,TGTGCCAGCAGTGAACCCGGCAGGCCTGAATACGAGCAGTACTTC,CASSEPGRPEYEQYF
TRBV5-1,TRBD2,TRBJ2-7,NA,TGCGCCAGCAGCCTTACGACTAGCGGGTTCGACTACGAGCAGTACTTC,CASSLTTSGFDYEQYF
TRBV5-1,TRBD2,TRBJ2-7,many,TGCGCCAGCAGCTTGCGCGGACTAGCGGCCTACGAGCAGTACTTC,CASSLRGLAAYEQYF
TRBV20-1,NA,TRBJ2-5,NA,TGCAGTGCACAGCCGGGACATAACCAAGAGACCCAGTACTTC,CSAQPGHNQETQYF
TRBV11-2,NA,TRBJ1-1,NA,TGTGCCAGCAGCCTCTCCATTGAAGCTTTCTTT,CASSLSIEAFF
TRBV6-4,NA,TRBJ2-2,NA,TGTGCCAGCAGTTTAAGGCACAACACCGGGGAGCTGTTTTTT,CASSLRHNTGELFF
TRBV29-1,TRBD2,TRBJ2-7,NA,TGCAGCGTTGATGGCGGGAGGGGCTACGAGCAGTACTTC,CSVDGGRGYEQYF
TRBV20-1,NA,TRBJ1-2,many,TGCAGTGCTAGAGATACCGCGACGGGTGGCTACACCTTC,CSARDTATGGYTF
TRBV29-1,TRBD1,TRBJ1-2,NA,TGCAGCGTTGGGACAGGGGCGGGCTACACCTTC,CSVGTGAGYTF
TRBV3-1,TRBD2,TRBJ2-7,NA,TGTGCCAGCAGCCAGGGACTAGCGGGAGGGAGCTCCTACGAGCAGTACTTC,CASSQGLAGGSSYEQYF
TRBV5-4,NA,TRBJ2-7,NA,TGTGCCAGCAGCGGGGGGACTTTGGAAGAGCAGTACTTC,CASSGGTLEEQYF
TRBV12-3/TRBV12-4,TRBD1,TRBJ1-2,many,TGTGCCAGCAGGCCTAACAGGGGGCTGGGGTATGGCTACACCTTC,CASRPNRGLGYGYTF